Detailed here is one T cell receptor (beta chain). The antigen is undetermined. This CDR3 comprises 19 residues. Germline V gene sequence: CDR1 KGHSH, CDR2 LQKENI. Trimming cost V 3 bases and J 0 bases, with 18 bases left between them. This entry is derived from a study of shared clonotypes between healthy human individuals. For the study at large: For every donor, three CD4 naive, three CD4 memory, two CD8 naive and one CD8 memory plates were used.

Some clones are missing from TCRdb's copy, which holds only in-frame ones; the method was immunoSEQ multiplex PCR. The sample gives approximately 740,000 clones, about 91% of which show up once; around 24% is in the top ten. Naive CD8 cells comprised CD45RO-negative, CCR7-positively selected cells, excluding terminally differentiated effector memory CD45RA+ cells. Whole-study findings and limits: Naive subsets typically showed greater estimated richness than memory subsets. Clonotypes shared by all four sorted-subset donors had higher generation probabilities than non-shared clonotypes. Clonotypes that were shared across four donors made up around 5% of naive CD4 clonotypes.

The clonotype originates from a man aged 25-40 years in good health. The sequencing sample was made of naive CD8+ T cells sorted from blood. The rearrangement uses TRBV18 and TRBJ2-6; D call uncertain. CDR3 DNA sequence: TGTGCCAGCTCACCTAATCTCGACCAGAGCACCTCTGGGGCCAACGTCCTGACTTTC. This gives the protein CASSPNLDQSTSGANVLTF.